This T cell receptor (beta chain) was captured in a study of cytomegalovirus exposure and HLA in healthy donors. CDR3 length: 15 amino acids. Between the trimmed V and J ends, which lost 4 bases and 0 bases, there was a span of 15 bases. CDR1 GTSNPN and CDR2 SVGIG come from the germline V gene (reference sequence). The PCR contained 60 Vbeta and 13 Jbeta primers. Some clones are missing from TCRdb's copy, which holds only in-frame ones; the method was immunoSEQ multiplex PCR. The sample lists roughly 150,000 clones, about 64% seen once, with approximately 2.9% in the top ten. Sequencing was performed on PBMCs. This sequence joins TRBV30 and TRBJ1-1, with D possibly matching TRBD1 (5 bases). This receptor was taken from a woman younger than 45 in good health and CMV-seropositive. The CDR3 protein is CAWIGGVGLNTEAFF. The DNA of the CDR3 is TGTGCCTGGATCGGGGGAGTAGGGTTGAACACTGAAGCTTTCTTT.